This T cell receptor beta chain was identified during a study of control samples from healthy donors and cancer patients. Only in-frame clones appear in the TCRdb table, and some are missing; sequencing was by immunoSEQ multiplex PCR. The data show about 130,000 clones, around 90% seen once. V was pared by 4 bases and J by 10 bases, with 13 bases between. Germline CDR1 SNHLY, CDR2 FYNNEI. The CDR3 is 12 residues long. The chain links TRBV2 to TRBJ1-1; D remains unclear. The sample taken for sequencing was blood. The TCR comes from a man between 35 and 55 years old in good health. The chain's CDR3 is CASSAAPGTAFF. For the CDR3, the DNA is TGTGCCAGCAGTGCGGCTCCAGGTACAGCTTTCTTT.